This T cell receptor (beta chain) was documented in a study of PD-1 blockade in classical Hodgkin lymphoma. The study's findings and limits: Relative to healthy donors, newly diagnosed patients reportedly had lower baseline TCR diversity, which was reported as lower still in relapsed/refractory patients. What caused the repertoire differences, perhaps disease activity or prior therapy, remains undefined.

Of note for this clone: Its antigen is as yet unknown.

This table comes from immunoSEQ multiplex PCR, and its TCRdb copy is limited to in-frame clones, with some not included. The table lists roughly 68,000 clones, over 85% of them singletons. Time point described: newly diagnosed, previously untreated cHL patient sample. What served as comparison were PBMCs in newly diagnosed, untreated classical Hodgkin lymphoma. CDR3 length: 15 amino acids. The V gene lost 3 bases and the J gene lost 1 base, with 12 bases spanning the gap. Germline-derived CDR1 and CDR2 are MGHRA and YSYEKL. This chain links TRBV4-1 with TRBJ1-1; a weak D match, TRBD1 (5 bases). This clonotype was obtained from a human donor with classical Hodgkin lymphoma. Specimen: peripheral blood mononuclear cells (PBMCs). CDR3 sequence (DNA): TGCGCCAGCAGCCACTCACAGGTTCGGAACACTGAAGCTTTCTTT. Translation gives CASSHSQVRNTEAFF.